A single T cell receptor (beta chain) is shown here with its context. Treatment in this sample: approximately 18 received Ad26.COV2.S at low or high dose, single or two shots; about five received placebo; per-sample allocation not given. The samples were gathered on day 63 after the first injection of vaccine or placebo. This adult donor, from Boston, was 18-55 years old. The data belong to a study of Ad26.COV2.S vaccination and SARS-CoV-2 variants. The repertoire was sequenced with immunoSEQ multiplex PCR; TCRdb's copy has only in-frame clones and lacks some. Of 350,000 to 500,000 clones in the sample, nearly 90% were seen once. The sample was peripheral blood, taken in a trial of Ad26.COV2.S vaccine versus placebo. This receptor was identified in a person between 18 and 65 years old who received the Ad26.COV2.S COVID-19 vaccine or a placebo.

CDR3 nucleotide sequence: TGTGCCAGCAGCCCAACCCCCGGGACCTTTGAAAAACTGTTTTTT. Translation: CASSPTPGTFEKLFF. The chain combines TRBV11-2 with TRBJ1-4; a possible D gene is TRBD1 (5 bases). The CDR3 runs to 15 residues. Germline V CDR1 and CDR2: SGHAT, FQNNGV. V was pared by 5 bases and J by 7 bases, with 17 bases between.